This record concerns one T cell receptor beta chain sequence. The sample is drawn from a study of cytomegalovirus exposure and HLA in healthy donors. Here immunoSEQ multiplex PCR was the method, and the copy in TCRdb shows in-frame clones only, minus some. The table has 130,000 to 150,000 clones, about four fifths seen once. CDR3 length: 14 amino acids. V was cut by 6 bases and J by 1 base, with 13 bases left in between. Germline V gene data show CDR1 as SGHRS and CDR2 as YFSETQ. The TCR was taken from a woman aged 25-40 years in good health and CMV-seronegative. The J gene is TRBJ1-1, the V gene TRBV5-1; the D is unclear. The sample consisted of PBMCs. The CDR3 nucleotides read TGCGCCAGCAAGGCGGATGGGAGGAACACTGAAGCTTTCTTT. It encodes CASKADGRNTEAFF.